This paragraph reports one T cell receptor (beta chain). The entry originates in a study of shared clonotypes between healthy human individuals. Deep was the level used in running the assay. How the authors handled the data: Filtering differed, since immunoSEQ gave only junction sequences and no quality scores. Sequenced by immunoSEQ multiplex PCR; TCRdb stores in-frame clones only, minus some. The V and J calls and clone size were taken over from that table, and D and trimming were inferred from the DNA. The table records about 2 million clones, roughly 95% of them present only once. Donors comprised healthy HIV-negative adults lacking recent acute infections or vaccinations. Within Nashville, Tennessee resided all donors, each a Caucasian adult. The V gene lost 5 bases and the J gene lost 0 bases, with 5 bases spanning the gap. This CDR3 spans 13 amino acids. Germline V gives CDR1 WSHSY, CDR2 SAAADI.

The source material was naive CD4+ T cells sorted from blood. The subset: CD45RA+ positively selected. The TCR sequence derives from a man aged 18 to 29 in good health. The V gene is TRBV10-2, the J gene TRBJ1-3, with D perhaps matching TRBD1 (5 bases). The CDR3 sequence is CASSTGSGNTIYF. DNA for the CDR3: TGCGCCAGCAGTACAGGCTCTGGAAACACCATATATTTT.